This paragraph covers one T cell receptor (beta chain) sequence. This sample is part of a study of Graves' ophthalmopathy and Graves' hyperthyroidism. Researchers took RNA transcripts and amplified TCR beta CDR3 regions from them. Second-round multiplex PCR followed a first-round RT-PCR using HTBI primers. A single record per CDR3 protein comes from TCRdb applying MiXCR to the multiplex PCR reads. The data show hundreds of thousands of distinct CDR3 sequences, 35% to 50% seen once. Germline-derived CDR1 and CDR2 are SGDLS and YYNGEE. The CDR3 is 16 residues long. Trimming pared 3 bases from V and 1 base from J, leaving 16 bases between. Sampling around 9.8 ml of fresh peripheral blood provided the PBMCs.

This chain connects TRBV9 to TRBJ1-2; D is perhaps TRBD1 (6 bases). The specimen sequenced was peripheral blood. The TCR comes from an adult man with Graves' ophthalmopathy. The CDR3 DNA sequence: TGTGCCAGCAGCGGCGAGGGGGGCGCGCGTAACTATGGCTACACCTTC. Its translation: CASSGEGGARNYGYTF. The variable domain in full, completed from reference TRBV9 and TRBJ1-2, reads DSGVTQTPKHLITATGQRVTLRCSPRSGDLSVYWYQQSLDQGLQFLIQYYNGEERAKGNILERFSAQQFPDLHSELNLSSLELGDSALYFCASSGEGGARNYGYTFGSGTRLTVV.